This TCR beta chain was captured by sequencing in a study of beta chain features in type 1 diabetes. General study points: TCRB repertoires of naive, central memory and Treg cells appeared more similar among patients than among healthy donors.

Trimming removed 0 bases from V and 8 bases from J, with 5 bases in between. The germline V gene encodes CDR1 SGHTA and CDR2 FQGTGA. This CDR3 comprises 11 residues. TCRB transcripts that were expressed got sequenced, as all of the isolated RNA had been reverse transcribed. Here immunoSEQ multiplex PCR was the method, and the copy in TCRdb shows in-frame clones only, minus some. This sample has hundreds of thousands of clones, with around 12% found just once. About this clone: Its antigen is unknown.

CD45RO/CCR7/CD25/CD127/CD95/CD27 separated CD4+ naive, central memory, regulatory and stem cell-like memory cells by sorting. Purity (above 98%) was reached by all sorted populations. The rearrangement uses TRBV7-3 and TRBJ2-7; D remains ambiguous. The sequence came from a man aged 18 to 30 in good health. Sequenced: naive CD4+ T cells from blood. CDR3 amino acids: CASSLTDKQYF. The CDR3, as DNA: TGTGCCAGCAGCTTAACCGACAAGCAGTACTTC.